This T cell receptor beta chain is drawn from a study of T cells in Graves' hyperthyroidism and ophthalmopathy. The source material, RNA transcripts, was used to amplify TCR beta CDR3 regions. First-round RT-PCR targeting the TCR CDR3 was performed with the HTBI primer set. TCRdb reprocessed the multiplex PCR reads via MiXCR and lists one record per CDR3 protein. This table holds 500,000 to 800,000 distinct CDR3 sequences, roughly 46% found once. Study observations and caveats: Blood also contained most expanded thyroid clonotypes above 0.001. Progression to ophthalmopathy was predicted a median of roughly 6.6 months early. Through a model of 13 V-J features, ophthalmopathy was separated from stable hyperthyroidism.

Notes on this clonotype: Antigen specificity is unknown.

Germline lookup yields CDR1 SGHAT and CDR2 FQDESV (reference sequence). The V and J ends lost 3 bases and 3 bases, in that order; junction bases with no gene match: 7. CDR3 size: 16 residues. Sample: peripheral blood or thyroid tissue (not recorded which). The sequence was collected from an adult man with Graves' disease, either hyperthyroidism or ophthalmopathy (not recorded which). V is TRBV11-1 and J is TRBJ2-7; 11 nucleotides align to TRBD1. The CDR3 sequence is CASSFRDRGAGYEQYF. CDR3 DNA: TGTGCCAGCAGCTTCCGGGACAGGGGGGCCGGCTACGAGCAGTACTTC.